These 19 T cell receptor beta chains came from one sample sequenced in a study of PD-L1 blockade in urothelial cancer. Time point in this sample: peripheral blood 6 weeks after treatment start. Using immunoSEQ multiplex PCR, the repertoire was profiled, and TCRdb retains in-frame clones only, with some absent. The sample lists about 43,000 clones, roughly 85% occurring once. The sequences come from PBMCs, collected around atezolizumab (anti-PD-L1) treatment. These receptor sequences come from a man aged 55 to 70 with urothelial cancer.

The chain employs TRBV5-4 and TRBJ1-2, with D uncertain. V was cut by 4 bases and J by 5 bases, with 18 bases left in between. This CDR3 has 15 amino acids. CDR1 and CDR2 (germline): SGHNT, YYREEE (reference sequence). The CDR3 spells CASSVAGRGIYGYTF. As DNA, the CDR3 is TGTGCCAGCAGCGTAGCCGGGAGAGGGATTTATGGCTACACCTTC.

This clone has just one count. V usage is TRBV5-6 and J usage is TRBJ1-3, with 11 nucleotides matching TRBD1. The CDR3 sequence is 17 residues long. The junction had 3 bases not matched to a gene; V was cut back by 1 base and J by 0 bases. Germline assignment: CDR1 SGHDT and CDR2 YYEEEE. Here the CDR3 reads CASSLWDRGSSGNTIYF. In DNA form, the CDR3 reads TGTGCCAGCAGCTTGTGGGACAGGGGGAGCTCTGGAAACACCATATATTTT. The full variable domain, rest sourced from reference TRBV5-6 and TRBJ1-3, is DAGVTQSPTHLIKTRGQQVTLRCSPKSGHDTVSWYQQALGQGPQFIFQYYEEEERQRGNFPDRFSGHQFPNYSSELNVNALLLGDSALYLCASSLWDRGSSGNTIYFGEGSWLTVV.

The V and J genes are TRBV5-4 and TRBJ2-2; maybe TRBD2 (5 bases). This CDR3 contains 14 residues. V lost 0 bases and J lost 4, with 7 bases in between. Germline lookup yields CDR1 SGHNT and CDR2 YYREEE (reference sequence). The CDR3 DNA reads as TGTGCCAGCAGCTTGGCCGGGGTCACCGGGGAGCTGTTTTTT. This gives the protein CASSLAGVTGELFF.

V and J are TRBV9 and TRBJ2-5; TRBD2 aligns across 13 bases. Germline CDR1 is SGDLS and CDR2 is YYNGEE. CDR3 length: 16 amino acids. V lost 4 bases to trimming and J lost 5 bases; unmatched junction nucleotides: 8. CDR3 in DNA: TGTGCCAGCAGCCCAACTAGCGGGGGGGAAGGGGAGACCCAGTACTTC. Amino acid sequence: CASSPTSGGEGETQYF. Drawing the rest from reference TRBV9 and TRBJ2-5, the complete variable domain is DSGVTQTPKHLITATGQRVTLRCSPRSGDLSVYWYQQSLDQGLQFLIQYYNGEERAKGNILERFSAQQFPDLHSELNLSSLELGDSALYFCASSPTSGGEGETQYFGPGTRLLVL.

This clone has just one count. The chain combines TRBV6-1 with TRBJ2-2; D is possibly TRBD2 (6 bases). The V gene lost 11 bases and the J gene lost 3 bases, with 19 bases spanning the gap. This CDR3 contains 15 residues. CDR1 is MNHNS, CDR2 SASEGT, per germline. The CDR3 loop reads CAGTGAGMDTGELFF. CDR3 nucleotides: TGTGCCGGTACGGGAGCAGGGATGGACACCGGGGAGCTGTTTTTT.

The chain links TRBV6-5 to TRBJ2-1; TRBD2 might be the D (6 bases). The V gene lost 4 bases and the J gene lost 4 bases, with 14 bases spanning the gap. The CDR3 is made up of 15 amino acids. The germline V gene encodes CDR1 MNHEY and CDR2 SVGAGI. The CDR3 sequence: CASSLTAGTYNEQFF. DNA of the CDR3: TGTGCCAGCAGTTTGACCGCCGGGACTTACAATGAGCAGTTCTTC.

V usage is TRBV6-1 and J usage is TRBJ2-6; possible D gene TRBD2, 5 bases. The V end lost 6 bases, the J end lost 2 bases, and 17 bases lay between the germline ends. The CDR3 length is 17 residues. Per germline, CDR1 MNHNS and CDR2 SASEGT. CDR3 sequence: CASSEFRGNTGANVLTF. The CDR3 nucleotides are TGTGCCAGCAGCGAATTCCGGGGAAACACTGGGGCCAACGTCCTGACTTTC.

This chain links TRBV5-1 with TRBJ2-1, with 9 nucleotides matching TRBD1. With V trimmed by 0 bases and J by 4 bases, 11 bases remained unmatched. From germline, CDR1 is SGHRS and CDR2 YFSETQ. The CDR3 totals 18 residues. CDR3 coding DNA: TGCGCCAGCAGCTTGGGACAGGGGGTGGGTCGGACTTACAATGAGCAGTTCTTC. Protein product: CASSLGQGVGRTYNEQFF.

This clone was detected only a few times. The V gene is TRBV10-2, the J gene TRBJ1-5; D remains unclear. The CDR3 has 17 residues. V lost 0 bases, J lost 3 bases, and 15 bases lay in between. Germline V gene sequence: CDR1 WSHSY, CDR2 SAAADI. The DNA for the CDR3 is TGCGCCAGCAGTGAGTCAGGATTAGAGACACTCAATCAGCCCCAGCATTTT. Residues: CASSESGLETLNQPQHF.

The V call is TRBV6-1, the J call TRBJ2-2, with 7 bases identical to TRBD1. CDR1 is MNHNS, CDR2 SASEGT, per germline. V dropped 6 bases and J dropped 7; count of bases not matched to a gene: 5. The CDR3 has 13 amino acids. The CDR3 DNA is TGTGCCAGCAGCAACGGACAGGACGGGGAGCTGTTTTTT. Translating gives CASSNGQDGELFF.

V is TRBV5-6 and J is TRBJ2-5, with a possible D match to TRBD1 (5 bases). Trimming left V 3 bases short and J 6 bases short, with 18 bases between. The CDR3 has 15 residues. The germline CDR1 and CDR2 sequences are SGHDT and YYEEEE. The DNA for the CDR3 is TGTGCCAGCAGCTATGGGTCAGGGCGCTCGAAGACCCAGTACTTC. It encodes CASSYGSGRSKTQYF.

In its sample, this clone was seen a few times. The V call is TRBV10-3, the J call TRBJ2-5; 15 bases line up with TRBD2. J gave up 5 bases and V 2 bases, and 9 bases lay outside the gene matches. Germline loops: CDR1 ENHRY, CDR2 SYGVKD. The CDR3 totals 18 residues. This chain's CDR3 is CAISEGLAGGGSRETQYF. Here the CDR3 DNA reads TGTGCCATCAGTGAGGGACTAGCGGGGGGGGGCAGCCGGGAGACCCAGTACTTC.

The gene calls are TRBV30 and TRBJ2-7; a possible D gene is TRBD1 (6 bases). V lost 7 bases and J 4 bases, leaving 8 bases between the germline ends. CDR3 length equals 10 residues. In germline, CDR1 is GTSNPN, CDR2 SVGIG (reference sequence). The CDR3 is CASGEYEQYF. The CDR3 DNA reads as TGTGCCTCAGGGGAATACGAGCAGTACTTC.

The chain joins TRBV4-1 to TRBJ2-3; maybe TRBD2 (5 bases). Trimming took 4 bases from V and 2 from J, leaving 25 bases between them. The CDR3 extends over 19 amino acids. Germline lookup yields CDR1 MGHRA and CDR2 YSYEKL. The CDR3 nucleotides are TGCGCCAGCAGCCCCTACCTGCGGGCTTCCGAAGATTTCACAGATACGCAGTATTTT. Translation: CASSPYLRASEDFTDTQYF.

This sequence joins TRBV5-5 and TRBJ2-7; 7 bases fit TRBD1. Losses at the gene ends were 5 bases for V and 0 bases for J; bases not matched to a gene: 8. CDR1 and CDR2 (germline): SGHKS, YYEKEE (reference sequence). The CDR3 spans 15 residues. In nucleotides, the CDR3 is TGTGCCAGCAGGCCGGGACAGAGTCCCTCCTACGAGCAGTACTTC. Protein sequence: CASRPGQSPSYEQYF.

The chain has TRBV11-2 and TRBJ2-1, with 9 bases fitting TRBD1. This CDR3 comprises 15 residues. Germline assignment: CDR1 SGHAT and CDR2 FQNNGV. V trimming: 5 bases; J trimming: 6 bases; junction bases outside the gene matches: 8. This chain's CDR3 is CASSLHRTGVNEQFF. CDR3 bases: TGTGCCAGCAGCCTCCATCGGACAGGGGTCAATGAGCAGTTCTTC.

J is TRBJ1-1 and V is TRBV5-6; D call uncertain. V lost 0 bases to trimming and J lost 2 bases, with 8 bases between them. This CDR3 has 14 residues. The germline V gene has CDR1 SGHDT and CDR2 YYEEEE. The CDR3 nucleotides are TGTGCCAGCAGCTTGGTGGCACCAAACACTGAAGCTTTCTTT. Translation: CASSLVAPNTEAFF.

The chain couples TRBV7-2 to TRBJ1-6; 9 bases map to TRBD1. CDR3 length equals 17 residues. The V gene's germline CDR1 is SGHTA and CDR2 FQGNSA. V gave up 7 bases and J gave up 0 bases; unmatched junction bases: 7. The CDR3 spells CASTTGTGSSYNSPLHF. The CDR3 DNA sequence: TGTGCCAGCACCACCGGGACAGGGAGCTCCTATAATTCACCCCTCCACTTT.

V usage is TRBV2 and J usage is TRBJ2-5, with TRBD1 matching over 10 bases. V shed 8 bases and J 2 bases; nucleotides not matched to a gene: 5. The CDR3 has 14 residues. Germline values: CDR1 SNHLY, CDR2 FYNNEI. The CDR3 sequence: CASRQGAWQETQYF. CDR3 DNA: TGTGCCAGCCGACAGGGGGCCTGGCAAGAGACCCAGTACTTC.